The 21 T cell receptor beta chains given below trace back to one sample, sequenced in a study of shared T cell receptors in the human thymus. Sequenced by immunoSEQ multiplex PCR; TCRdb stores in-frame clones only, minus some. Here the sample spans about 610,000 clones, 88% being singletons. The same data also went into a second study, on human thymus T cells.

The sample comprised thymocytes. These receptors originate from a boy under two years old with a congenital heart defect.

V usage is TRBV11-2 and J usage is TRBJ1-2; maybe TRBD1 (6 bases). The CDR3 length is 17 residues. Germline V gives CDR1 SGHAT, CDR2 FQNNGV. V was clipped by 4 bases and J by 7 bases, with 25 bases between them. Written as DNA, the CDR3 is TGTGCCAGCAGCTACACCTCCCCCAGGGGACCTAGCTGTGGCTACACCTTC. Translated, it gives CASSYTSPRGPSCGYTF.

The V and J genes are TRBV2 and TRBJ2-3; 7 bases line up with TRBD2. V was clipped by 8 bases and J by 2 bases; unmatched bases: 10. Germline V gives CDR1 SNHLY, CDR2 FYNNEI. The CDR3 consists of 15 residues. Here the CDR3 reads CASGGLGGYTDTQYF. The CDR3 DNA sequence: TGTGCCAGCGGAGGACTAGGAGGGTACACAGATACGCAGTATTTT. The complete variable domain, with remaining parts taken from reference TRBV2 and TRBJ2-3, reads EPEVTQTPSHQVTQMGQEVILRCVPISNHLYFYWYRQILGQKVEFLVSFYNNEISEKSEIFDDQFSVERPDGSNFTLKIRSTKLEDSAMYFCASGGLGGYTDTQYFGPGTRLTVL.

The chain joins TRBV20-1 to TRBJ2-7, with D perhaps TRBD1 (5 bases). CDR3 length: 10 amino acids. Per the germline V gene, CDR1 is DFQATT and CDR2 is SNEGSKA (reference sequence). Trimming stripped 5 bases from V and 3 bases from J, with 5 bases between. The CDR3 sequence is CSAGHYEQYF. Written as DNA, the CDR3 is TGCAGTGCTGGACACTACGAGCAGTACTTC.

The CDR3 protein is CASSRAQGASEAEAFF. CDR3 bases: TGTGCCAGCAGTCGTGCGCAGGGGGCATCTGAGGCTGAAGCTTTCTTT. The chain carries TRBV25-1 and TRBJ1-1; 8 bases match TRBD1. The CDR3 sequence is 16 residues long. Germline lookup yields CDR1 MGHDK and CDR2 SYGVNS. V gave up 5 bases and J gave up 6 bases; unmatched junction bases: 14.

The chain is built from TRBV4-3 and TRBJ2-7; D is undetermined. Trimming removed 4 bases at V and 3 bases at J, with 22 bases between. The germline CDR1 and CDR2 sequences are LGHNA and YSLEER. The CDR3 spans 17 residues. Here the CDR3 reads CASSPEPSPRGLYEQYF. CDR3 nucleotides: TGCGCCAGCAGCCCTGAACCCTCCCCTCGAGGCCTCTACGAGCAGTACTTC.

The genes are TRBV19 and TRBJ1-2; a possible D gene is TRBD1 (6 bases). The CDR3 runs to 18 residues. Germline lookup yields CDR1 LNHDA and CDR2 SQIVND (reference sequence). The ends were cut back, 2 bases at V and 2 bases at J, with 21 bases in the middle. This CDR3 reads CASSIHPLPPGENYGYTF. The CDR3 region has the DNA TGTGCCAGTAGTATACACCCCCTTCCCCCAGGGGAAAACTATGGCTACACCTTC.

The count of this clone is one. The chain recombines TRBV7-2 with TRBJ1-2, with TRBD1 as a possible D gene (5 bases). CDR3 size: 14 residues. Trimming removed 2 bases from V and 6 bases from J, with 13 bases in between. The V gene's germline CDR1 is SGHTA and CDR2 FQGNSA. For the CDR3, the DNA is TGTGCCAGCAGCTTAATAGGGGCAAAGGATGGCTACACCTTC. As protein: CASSLIGAKDGYTF.

The chain recombines TRBV5-5 with TRBJ1-2; D remains ambiguous. Trimming removed 0 bases at V and 8 bases at J, with 11 bases between. Per the germline V gene, CDR1 is SGHKS and CDR2 is YYEKEE (reference sequence). The CDR3 runs 13 residues. In nucleotides, the CDR3 is TGTGCCAGCAGCTTGGACAGTTCTGGGGGCTACACCTTC. It translates to CASSLDSSGGYTF.

This rearrangement joins TRBV27 to TRBJ2-7; TRBD2 matches at 7 bases. CDR1 and CDR2 (germline): MNHEY, SMNVEV (reference sequence). The CDR3 consists of 16 residues. Trimming at V came to 5 bases and at J to 5 bases, leaving 15 bases not matched to a gene. The CDR3 DNA reads TGTGCCAGCAGTCTGGGGGGGAGGCAATGGGCCAACGAGCAGTACTTC. Protein sequence: CASSLGGRQWANEQYF.

The chain uses TRBV5-1 and TRBJ2-7, with a tentative D call TRBD1 (6 bases). Per the germline V gene, CDR1 is SGHRS and CDR2 is YFSETQ. This CDR3 is 12 amino acids long. Trimming left V 5 bases short and J 3 bases short, with 9 bases between. CDR3 bases: TGCGCCAGCAGGCGGACAGTCTACGAGCAGTACTTC. This translates into CASRRTVYEQYF.

The V call is TRBV19, the J call TRBJ2-4, with D unclear. V gave up 5 bases and J gave up 2 bases, with 19 bases separating them. Germline V gene sequence: CDR1 LNHDA, CDR2 SQIVND (reference sequence). The CDR3 is made up of 17 amino acids. CDR3 protein: CASSSHAGRATKNIQYF. The DNA of the CDR3 is TGTGCCAGTAGTTCCCACGCCGGCCGAGCGACCAAAAACATTCAGTACTTC.

This chain links TRBV4-1 with TRBJ2-7; the D gene is possibly TRBD2 (6 bases). This CDR3 is 14 amino acids long. Trimming pared 4 bases from V and 8 bases from J, leaving 18 bases between. The germline gives CDR1 MGHRA, CDR2 YSYEKL. DNA for the CDR3: TGCGCCAGCAGCCCTAGCGTGGGGGAGAGGAAGCAGTACTTC. Protein: CASSPSVGERKQYF.

This chain connects TRBV27 to TRBJ2-6; D is possibly TRBD2 (5 bases). The CDR3 consists of 17 residues. Germline V lookup: CDR1 MNHEY, CDR2 SMNVEV (reference sequence). Trimming removed 3 bases from V and 0 bases from J, with 12 bases in between. The CDR3 is CASSLKREASGANVLTF. The CDR3 DNA reads as TGTGCCAGCAGTTTGAAGAGGGAAGCCTCTGGGGCCAACGTCCTGACTTTC.

The chain uses TRBV4-2 and TRBJ2-5; the D gene is possibly TRBD1 (6 bases). Per germline, CDR1 LGHNA and CDR2 YNFKEQ. CDR3 length: 15 residues. V was shortened by 5 bases and J by 5 bases, with 18 bases between the two germline ends. The CDR3 DNA reads as TGTGCCAGCAGCGAACCCACCAGGGGTAGGGAGACCCAGTACTTC. Its translation is CASSEPTRGRETQYF.

The chain employs TRBV28 and TRBJ2-2, with 11 bases that match TRBD2. V dropped 6 bases and J dropped 5; count of bases not matched to a gene: 20. The length of the CDR3 is 20 residues. CDR1 and CDR2 from the germline V gene are MDHEN and SYDVKM. CDR3 coding DNA: TGTGCCAGCAGACTCCATCCAACCACCTTAGCGGGAGGGGTGACCGGGGAGCTGTTTTTT. Translating gives CASRLHPTTLAGGVTGELFF.

The V gene is TRBV4-1, the J gene TRBJ2-5; D remains ambiguous. In germline, CDR1 is MGHRA, CDR2 YSYEKL. Trimming shortened V by 3 bases and J by 1 base, and 9 bases separated the two germline ends. CDR3 size: 14 residues. The CDR3 here is CASSQAIAQETQYF. The CDR3 DNA reads TGCGCCAGCAGCCAGGCGATAGCCCAAGAGACCCAGTACTTC.

This chain joins TRBV5-6 and TRBJ1-2, with 8 bases that match TRBD1. The CDR3 loop spans 16 amino acids. CDR1 SGHDT and CDR2 YYEEEE come from the germline V gene. Trimming took 4 bases from V and 1 from J; bases not matched to a gene: 9. Here the CDR3 reads CASSPETGQGNYGYTF. CDR3 nucleotides: TGTGCCAGCAGCCCGGAGACTGGACAGGGTAACTATGGCTACACCTTC. Looking up the rest from reference TRBV5-6 and TRBJ1-2 gives the full variable domain: DAGVTQSPTHLIKTRGQQVTLRCSPKSGHDTVSWYQQALGQGPQFIFQYYEEEERQRGNFPDRFSGHQFPNYSSELNVNALLLGDSALYLCASSPETGQGNYGYTFGSGTRLTVV.

The chain employs TRBV5-1 and TRBJ1-1; TRBD1 might be the D (6 bases). Trimming took off 4 bases at V and 2 bases at J, with 9 bases between the two ends. The CDR3 contains 13 residues. The germline CDR1 and CDR2 sequences are SGHRS and YFSETQ. The CDR3 sequence is CASSRQVNTEAFF. The CDR3 DNA reads as TGCGCCAGCAGCCGACAGGTTAACACTGAAGCTTTCTTT.

The chain is built from TRBV4-1 and TRBJ2-1, with TRBD2 matching over 7 bases. From germline, CDR1 is MGHRA and CDR2 YSYEKL. Losses at the gene ends were 2 bases for V and 3 bases for J; bases not matched to a gene: 22. This CDR3 region has 21 residues. CDR3: CASSQITSPSTPGRYYNEQFF. The CDR3 DNA follows: TGCGCCAGCAGCCAAATCACTTCCCCTAGTACCCCCGGGAGGTACTACAATGAGCAGTTCTTC.

CDR3: CASSLDLPGGGNTIYF. CDR3 DNA: TGTGCCAGCAGCTTAGATCTTCCGGGAGGGGGAAACACCATATATTTT. The chain couples TRBV7-2 to TRBJ1-3; D unresolved. Germline CDR1 reads SGHTA; CDR2 reads FQGNSA. Trimming left V 1 base short and J 4 bases short, with 14 bases between. The CDR3 loop spans 16 amino acids. Full variable domain (rest looked up from reference TRBV7-2 and TRBJ1-3): GAGVSQSPSNKVTEKGKDVELRCDPISGHTALYWYRQSLGQGLEFLIYFQGNSAPDKSGLPSDRFSAERTGGSVSTLTIQRTQQEDSAVYLCASSLDLPGGGNTIYFGEGSWLTVV.

This sequence joins TRBV19 and TRBJ1-1; 9 bases align to TRBD1. Germline lookup yields CDR1 LNHDA and CDR2 SQIVND (reference sequence). V dropped 5 bases and J dropped 11; count of bases not matched to a gene: 9. This CDR3 is built from 13 residues. In DNA form, the CDR3 reads TGTGCCAGTAGTGGGGCCTGGACAGGGGAGGCTTTCTTT. This sequence encodes CASSGAWTGEAFF. Full variable domain (remainder filled in from reference TRBV19 and TRBJ1-1): DGGITQSPKYLFRKEGQNVTLSCEQNLNHDAMYWYRQDPGQGLRLIYYSQIVNDFQKGDIAEGYSVSREKKESFPLTVTSAQKNPTAFYLCASSGAWTGEAFFGQGTRLTVV.